The 20 T cell receptor beta chains below all came from one sample that was sequenced in a study of cytomegalovirus exposure and HLA in healthy donors. PCR employed 60 Vbeta and 13 Jbeta primers. TCRdb's copy holds only in-frame clones and misses some; the assay was immunoSEQ multiplex PCR. The table includes about 160,000 clones, approximately 81% detected once. The specimen was PBMCs. These receptors were collected from a man younger than 45 in good health and CMV-seronegative.

The chain carries TRBV25-1 and TRBJ2-7; D is unresolved. With 4 bases removed from V and 3 bases from J, the gap between germline ends came to 4 bases. Germline CDR1 and CDR2: MGHDK and SYGVNS. The CDR3 length is 11 residues. CDR3 residues: CASSALYEQYF. CDR3 coding DNA: TGTGCCAGCAGTGCCCTCTACGAGCAGTACTTC.

The chain's CDR3 is CASRPAGGRPNEQFF. The CDR3 nucleotides read TGTGCCAGCCGCCCAGCGGGAGGCCGGCCCAATGAGCAGTTCTTC. This rearrangement joins TRBV4-2 to TRBJ2-1; TRBD2 aligns across 9 bases. This CDR3 has 15 amino acids. With V trimmed by 8 bases and J by 6 bases, 11 bases remained unmatched. Per the germline V gene, CDR1 is LGHNA and CDR2 is YNFKEQ.

The chain employs TRBV7-6 and TRBJ2-5, with a weak D call TRBD1 (8 bases). The J call is doubtful: the DNA matches TRBJ2-7 better. The CDR3 sequence is 15 residues long. Germline V lookup: CDR1 SGHVS, CDR2 FNYEAQ. This CDR3 reads CASSSLTGDYYEQYF. DNA for the CDR3: TGTGCCAGCAGCTCACTGACAGGGGACTACTACGAGCAGTACTTC.

This rearrangement joins TRBV7-2 to TRBJ2-3; D might be TRBD1 (6 bases). The germline V gene encodes CDR1 SGHTA and CDR2 FQGNSA. V was clipped by 2 bases and J by 0 bases, with 12 bases between them. The CDR3 length is 16 residues. In nucleotides, the CDR3 is TGTGCCAGCAGCTTACTAGGGGGAGATAGCACAGATACGCAGTATTTT. It is translated as CASSLLGGDSTDTQYF.

This chain connects TRBV11-3 to TRBJ1-1, with D possibly TRBD1 on 6 matching bases. CDR1 and CDR2 (germline): SGHNT, YENEEA. The CDR3 spans 14 residues. The V end was cut by 2 bases, the J end by 4 bases, with 11 bases between. The CDR3 reads CASSLYRESTEAFF. The CDR3 DNA reads TGTGCCAGCAGCTTATACAGGGAGAGCACTGAAGCTTTCTTT.

A single count supports this clone. The junction differs from germline at one of its ends, possibly a read error. The chain is built from TRBV7-9 and TRBJ1-6; D unclear. Germline V CDR1 and CDR2: SEHNR, FQNEAQ (reference sequence). This CDR3 contains 12 residues. The chain's CDR3 is CSSSLDGSPLHF. Written as DNA, the CDR3 is TGTTCCAGCAGCTTAGACGGTTCACCCCTCCACTTT.

The CDR3: CASSTGTGANVLTF. In nucleotides, the CDR3 is TGTGCCAGCAGTACAGGGACTGGGGCCAACGTCCTGACTTTC. The chain has TRBV11-3 and TRBJ2-6; D is perhaps TRBD1 (6 bases). V was trimmed by 6 bases and J by 2 bases, leaving 8 bases between them. The CDR3 totals 14 residues. CDR1 and CDR2 from the germline V gene are SGHNT and YENEEA.

The chain is built from TRBV4-1 and TRBJ1-2; TRBD1 might be the D (6 bases). The V and J ends lost 5 bases and 4 bases respectively, with 17 bases between them. The germline CDR1 and CDR2 sequences are MGHRA and YSYEKL. CDR3 length equals 15 residues. The CDR3, as DNA: TGCGCCAGCAGCGGGACACTTGAGAAGGGCTATGGCTACACCTTC. It translates to CASSGTLEKGYGYTF.

J is TRBJ1-4 and V is TRBV5-4; TRBD1 matches at 7 bases. V trimming: 4 bases; J trimming: 7 bases; junction bases outside the gene matches: 10. The CDR3 runs 15 residues. CDR1 and CDR2 from the germline V gene are SGHNT and YYREEE (reference sequence). CDR3 in amino acids: CASSASTGMGEKLFF. DNA for the CDR3: TGTGCCAGCAGCGCATCGACAGGGATGGGTGAAAAACTGTTTTTT.

The rearrangement joins TRBV5-1 to TRBJ1-2; D gene uncertain. Trimming cost V 4 bases and J 6 bases, with 19 bases left between them. Germline CDR1 SGHRS, CDR2 YFSETQ. The CDR3 runs to 15 residues. Here the CDR3 reads CASSRRPEGLDGYTF. CDR3 DNA sequence: TGCGCCAGCAGCCGACGGCCTGAGGGTCTGGATGGCTACACCTTC. Complete variable domain (other parts from reference TRBV5-1 and TRBJ1-2): KAGVTQTPRYLIKTRGQQVTLSCSPISGHRSVSWYQQTPGQGLQFLFEYFSETQRNKGNFPGRFSGRQFSNSRSEMNVSTLELGDSALYLCASSRRPEGLDGYTFGSGTRLTVV.

V gene TRBV6-5 combines with J gene TRBJ1-1, with D unclear. The V end lost 4 bases, the J end lost 8 bases, and 8 bases lay between the germline ends. The CDR3 totals 11 residues. In germline, CDR1 is MNHEY, CDR2 SVGAGI. The CDR3 here is CASSSRSEAFF. The DNA for the CDR3 is TGTGCCAGCAGTTCCCGTTCCGAAGCTTTCTTT.

The rearrangement links TRBV6-7 to TRBJ1-6, with 7 bases lining up with TRBD1. TRBV6-7 is an open reading frame, and its role is uncertain. This CDR3 has 16 amino acids. Trimming removed 0 bases from V and 10 bases from J; junction bases left unmatched: 9. As DNA, the CDR3 is TGTGCCAGCAGTTACTCGAGTCTGAACAGGGGATCACCCCTCCACTTT. Protein: CASSYSSLNRGSPLHF.

The chain has TRBV6-5 and TRBJ2-4; TRBD1 matches at 7 bases. The CDR3 length is 14 residues. The germline V gene has CDR1 MNHEY and CDR2 SVGAGI. The V and J ends lost 2 bases and 14 bases, in that order; junction bases with no gene match: 12. This CDR3 reads CASSYRATGKTEYF. The CDR3 bases are TGTGCCAGCAGTTACCGAGCGACAGGGAAGACTGAGTACTTC.

This chain links TRBV18 with TRBJ2-5, with 9 nucleotides matching TRBD1. The germline gives CDR1 KGHSH, CDR2 LQKENI. The ends lost 3 bases at V and 4 bases at J; junction bases unmatched: 9. The CDR3 has 16 amino acids. CDR3 in amino acids: CASSPQIGQGSETQYF. CDR3 DNA sequence: TGTGCCAGCTCACCGCAAATCGGACAGGGGTCAGAGACCCAGTACTTC.

This chain links TRBV5-1 with TRBJ1-1; 8 nucleotides line up with TRBD1. The V gene's germline CDR1 is SGHRS and CDR2 YFSETQ. This CDR3 contains 14 residues. V lost 8 bases and J lost 7; bases outside the gene matches: 13. The CDR3 loop is CASRPTGATVEAFF. CDR3 nucleotide sequence: TGCGCCAGTAGACCGACAGGGGCTACCGTTGAAGCTTTCTTT. The full variable domain, with the rest looked up from reference TRBV5-1 and TRBJ1-1, is KAGVTQTPRYLIKTRGQQVTLSCSPISGHRSVSWYQQTPGQGLQFLFEYFSETQRNKGNFPGRFSGRQFSNSRSEMNVSTLELGDSALYLCASRPTGATVEAFFGQGTRLTVV.

The gene calls are TRBV11-2 and TRBJ2-3, with TRBD2 matching over 7 bases. CDR1 and CDR2 from the germline V gene are SGHAT and FQNNGV. V shed 0 bases and J 5 bases; nucleotides not matched to a gene: 2. The CDR3 extends over 14 amino acids. This chain's CDR3 is CASSLEWGGDTQYF. The DNA for the CDR3 is TGTGCCAGCAGCTTAGAATGGGGGGGAGATACGCAGTATTTT.

CDR3 coding DNA: TGTGCCAGCAGCTTATTAACACTAGCGGGATTCTACGAGCAGTACTTC. Amino acid sequence: CASSLLTLAGFYEQYF. This chain joins TRBV11-3 and TRBJ2-7, with 10 bases lining up with TRBD2. Losses at the gene ends were 2 bases for V and 3 bases for J; bases not matched to a gene: 7. Germline V lookup: CDR1 SGHNT, CDR2 YENEEA. The CDR3 is made up of 16 amino acids.

Only a few counts were recorded for this clone. The chain carries TRBV4-3 and TRBJ1-3; TRBD1 agrees at 8 bases. Germline V gene sequence: CDR1 LGHNA, CDR2 YSLEER. V shed 0 bases and J 3 bases; nucleotides not matched to a gene: 4. The CDR3 runs 16 residues. CDR3 region: CASSQDTGQGGNTIYF. The CDR3 DNA is TGCGCCAGCAGCCAAGATACTGGACAGGGTGGAAACACCATATATTTT.

V and J are TRBV10-3 and TRBJ1-5, with D possibly being TRBD1 (6 bases). Germline V gives CDR1 ENHRY, CDR2 SYGVKD. The V gene lost 10 bases and the J gene lost 0 bases, with 19 bases spanning the gap. The CDR3 has 16 amino acids. The CDR3 is CATKKDSGTSNQPQHF. The CDR3 bases are TGTGCCACCAAAAAGGACAGTGGGACTAGCAATCAGCCCCAGCATTTT.

This clone was detected a few times. This chain uses TRBV10-3 with TRBJ2-3, with 9 bases fitting TRBD2. Germline CDR1 reads ENHRY; CDR2 reads SYGVKD. The CDR3 is made up of 16 amino acids. V gave up 3 bases and J gave up 3 bases; unmatched junction bases: 7. CDR3 coding DNA: TGTGCCATCAGTGACCTAGCGGGAAAGGGTACAGATACGCAGTATTTT. This gives the protein CAISDLAGKGTDTQYF.